This T cell receptor beta chain was sequenced for a study of read filtering for tumor transcriptome and immune sequencing (TCRdb year 2020). Regarding the research as a whole: The cohort had approximately 16 male and more than 12 female patients with a mean age of around 70 years, ranging from roughly 40 to 90. By revised international staging, eight or nine patients were R-ISS I, 15 to 20 were R-ISS II and roughly 7 were R-ISS III. After DNase treatment, whole-transcriptome libraries were prepared with the TruSeq RNA Access Library Prep Kit. Per sample, about 4.05 to 11 million TCR-region mapped reads were obtained with IR-seq, compared with only about 80 to 1,400 with RNA-seq. TCR repertoires obtained by targeted immune repertoire sequencing and by bulk whole-transcriptome sequencing performed on the same bone marrow samples were compared. One of the main goals was to work out a read-filtering strategy for immune repertoire data, in particular whether clonotypes backed by only a single read should be removed. The paper's findings and limits, for the study overall: In IR-seq, 80% to 85% of clonotypes but approximately 3.2% of total reads were represented by single-read clonotypes, whereas in RNA-seq, about 70% of clonotypes and approximately 40% of reads were represented by single-read clonotypes. Compared with RNA-seq, IR-seq captured clonotypes at much higher depth and more reliably, and a smaller IR-seq throughput was enough to identify most shared clonotypes. When single-read clonotypes were removed, the proportions of shared clonotypes in IR-seq and RNA-seq correlated more strongly. The sorted CD138-negative fraction was a mixed bone marrow immune population, not purified T cells.

This clonotype appeared a few times. Its antigen is not yet known. Base-call qualities are not available, and no considerably larger clone is one nucleotide away. Every patient had bone marrow sampled at the time of active disease. Bone marrow mononuclear cells were isolated by Ficoll-Hypaque density gradient centrifugation. To remove myeloma plasma cells, the cells were labeled with CD138 magnetic microbeads on a MACS separator, and CD138-negative cells were then collected by negative selection. Flow cytometry on an Attune NxT with CD138 antibodies was used to check the purity of the isolated cells. Total RNA was extracted with TRIzol reagent and quantified with a NanoDrop spectrophotometer. Paired RNA-seq and IR-seq were performed on the CD138-negative bone marrow sample of each patient. The Immunoverse kit was used to build TCR libraries from around 400 ng RNA, with molecular barcoded adaptors covering alpha/delta and beta/gamma chains. TCR library preparation was performed with the same RNA that was used for transcriptome sequencing. Sequencing of the TCR libraries was done on an Illumina HiSeq 4000 with 2 x 150 cycles. As for the original processing: With MiXCR, TCR reads were aligned to human V, D, J and C references and assembled into CDR3 clonotypes, with quality filtering and error correction included. The tcR package in R was used for analysis of clonotype counts and gene usage diversity. For inspection of raw mapping reads, RNA-seq reads were mapped by STAR aligner version 2.5.3a onto GRCh37 of the human genome. To test how sequencing depth affected the clonotypes detected, IR-seq fastq files were randomly downsampled with Seqtk 1.3. The public reads were quality trimmed at Q25 with fastp and then assembled into clones with MiXCR by TCRdb, keeping productive beta chains. All rows with the same CDR3 protein become a single entry with the most common DNA and genes. The V and J calls were not made by the authors but by TCRdb's processing. The sample has over 80,000 distinct CDR3 sequences on record, about 12% of them singletons. Together, the top ten hold 15% of the sample.

Trimming removed 0 bases from V and 0 bases from J, leaving 9 bases between the germline ends. As encoded in the germline V gene, CDR1 is SGHVS while CDR2 is FQNEAQ. The CDR3 spans 16 residues, from the cysteine through the phenylalanine. This entry keeps only the CDR3 DNA: 48 bases, framed from base 1. The sequence derives from a donor at least 40 years old with multiple myeloma. Material: a population of CD138-negative cells sorted from bone marrow. This specimen's cell subset or site label, per the study, means: bone marrow mononuclear cells depleted of CD138+ plasma/myeloma cells by negative magnetic selection. The chain is made from TRBV7-8 and TRBJ1-3; the D gene is not confidently resolved. The CDR3 sequence is CASSLAYQASGNTIYF. The DNA sequence follows: TGTGCCAGCAGCTTAGCTTACCAGGCCTCTGGAAACACCATATATTTT.